The 19 T cell receptor beta chains listed next were all sequenced from one sample in a study of T cell clonotyping in hematopoietic cell transplantation. Time point denoted: recipient sample about 28 days before transplant, after cytoreduction. Profiling relied on immunoSEQ multiplex PCR, and the TCRdb table lists in-frame clones only, not all of them. The table records approximately 44,000 clones, about four fifths of them present only once. Source: peripheral blood mononuclear cells, taken before stem cell transplant. The receptors here all came from a man in his sixties with myelodysplastic syndrome. Some clones in this sample may be carry-over from other donors' samples.

V gene TRBV6-6 combines with J gene TRBJ1-5, with D perhaps matching TRBD1 (6 bases). Germline CDR1 and CDR2: MNHNY and SVGAGI (reference sequence). Trimming took off 6 bases at V and 1 base at J, with 10 bases between the two ends. There are 14 residues in the CDR3. CDR3: CASRPGQSNQPQHF. CDR3 nucleotides: TGTGCCAGCAGACCCGGACAGAGCAATCAGCCCCAGCATTTT.

This sequence joins TRBV21-1 and TRBJ2-7; the listed D gene, TRBD1, was not tested against the DNA. TRBV21-1 represents a pseudogene. The length of the CDR3 is 16 residues. The CDR3, as DNA: TGTGCCAGCATCCATGGGCAGGGGTCCGTCACCTACGAGCAGTACTTC. As protein: CASIHGQGSVTYEQYF.

This chain joins TRBV19 and TRBJ1-5, with D perhaps matching TRBD1 (5 bases). Germline V gives CDR1 LNHDA, CDR2 SQIVND (reference sequence). The CDR3 runs 14 residues. With 6 bases removed from V and 2 bases from J, the gap between germline ends came to 11 bases. The CDR3 region is CASRRGWGNQPQHF. Written as DNA, the CDR3 is TGTGCCAGTAGGAGGGGATGGGGCAATCAGCCCCAGCATTTT.

This clone is termed medium-sized. The chain carries TRBV19 and TRBJ1-1; no firm D call. Trimming took 10 bases from V and 8 from J, leaving 14 bases between them. The CDR3 extends over 11 amino acids. The germline CDR1 and CDR2 sequences are LNHDA and SQIVND (reference sequence). CDR3 in DNA: TGTGCCACTATGAAGGGAACCGAAGCTTTCTTT. Residues: CATMKGTEAFF.

The rearrangement joins TRBV11-2 to TRBJ1-2; 7 nucleotides align to TRBD1. The CDR3 consists of 13 residues. Germline trimming cut 1 base from V and 8 bases from J; bases unmatched to any gene: 4. Germline V CDR1 and CDR2: SGHAT, FQNNGV. In nucleotides, the CDR3 is TGTGCCAGCAGCTTAGGAGGGGGCGAGGGCTACACCTTC. Residues: CASSLGGGEGYTF.

This chain links TRBV7-9 with TRBJ2-4, with 8 bases aligning to TRBD2. Germline assignment: CDR1 SEHNR and CDR2 FQNEAQ (reference sequence). Trimming cost V 3 bases and J 0 bases; bases outside gene matches: 10. There are 18 residues in the CDR3. CDR3 in amino acids: CASSFPGRGELAKNIQYF. CDR3 bases: TGTGCCAGCAGCTTTCCGGGGCGGGGGGAACTAGCCAAAAACATTCAGTACTTC. The complete variable domain, with remaining parts taken from reference TRBV7-9 and TRBJ2-4, reads DTGVSQNPRHKITKRGQNVTFRCDPISEHNRLYWYRQTLGQGPEFLTYFQNEAQLEKSRLLSDRFSAERPKGSFSTLEIQRTEQGDSAMYLCASSFPGRGELAKNIQYFGAGTRLSVL.

This chain connects TRBV7-9 to TRBJ1-5, with a weak D call TRBD1 (5 bases). V lost 5 bases and J lost 5, with 13 bases in between. This CDR3 region has 14 residues. Germline-derived CDR1 and CDR2 are SEHNR and FQNEAQ (reference sequence). The CDR3 DNA is TGTGCCAGCAGCAGGGGCAGAGGGGATCAGCCCCAGCATTTT. Translation: CASSRGRGDQPQHF.

The sample holds one count of this clone. The genes are TRBV19 and TRBJ1-2, with 9 bases aligning to TRBD1. The junction had 12 bases not matched to a gene; V was cut back by 8 bases and J by 5 bases. The V gene's germline CDR1 is LNHDA and CDR2 SQIVND (reference sequence). This CDR3 region has 15 residues. CDR3 nucleotide sequence: TGTGCCAGTTCCCTTAACAGGGGGCTCTGGTATGGCTACACCTTC. It specifies CASSLNRGLWYGYTF. Using reference TRBV19 and TRBJ1-2 for the parts outside the CDR3, the full variable domain is DGGITQSPKYLFRKEGQNVTLSCEQNLNHDAMYWYRQDPGQGLRLIYYSQIVNDFQKGDIAEGYSVSREKKESFPLTVTSAQKNPTAFYLCASSLNRGLWYGYTFGSGTRLTVV.

This clone turned up a few times. This rearrangement joins TRBV5-6 to TRBJ1-2; D is possibly TRBD1 (5 bases). Germline lookup yields CDR1 SGHDT and CDR2 YYEEEE. V lost 4 bases to trimming and J lost 4 bases, with 20 bases between them. This CDR3 spans 16 amino acids. The CDR3 DNA sequence: TGTGCCAGCAGCACCTACCGGACACGCCAGGTCTATGGCTACACCTTC. This translates into CASSTYRTRQVYGYTF.

The chain couples TRBV29-1 to TRBJ1-2; TRBD1 agrees at 8 bases. The CDR3 has 15 amino acids. Germline V CDR1 and CDR2: SQVTM, ANQGSEA. Trimming removed 7 bases from V and 8 bases from J; junction bases left unmatched: 18. CDR3 residues: CSARGQGAVAGGYTF. The CDR3 nucleotides are TGCAGCGCCAGGGGGCAGGGGGCCGTGGCTGGAGGCTACACCTTC.

V and J are TRBV9 and TRBJ1-1; TRBD1 agrees at 11 bases. The CDR3 covers 16 residues. Trimming removed 4 bases from V and 4 bases from J; junction bases left unmatched: 9. Per the germline V gene, CDR1 is SGDLS and CDR2 is YYNGEE. The chain's CDR3 is CASSPRGGQGATEAFF. The CDR3 nucleotides read TGTGCCAGCAGCCCGAGGGGTGGACAGGGGGCCACTGAAGCTTTCTTT.

The V gene is TRBV6-5, the J gene TRBJ1-2, with a weak D call TRBD1 (6 bases). CDR3 length equals 15 residues. Germline lookup yields CDR1 MNHEY and CDR2 SVGAGI. The V end lost 6 bases, the J end lost 0 bases, and 14 bases lay between the germline ends. CDR3 coding DNA: TGTGCCAGCAGCTTAACAGGGCCCCCTAACTATGGCTACACCTTC. Its protein is CASSLTGPPNYGYTF.

A few counts support this clone. J is TRBJ1-1 and V is TRBV19; D remains ambiguous. V lost 3 bases and J 0 bases, leaving 8 bases between the germline ends. CDR3 length: 14 amino acids. The germline V gene has CDR1 LNHDA and CDR2 SQIVND (reference sequence). CDR3 DNA sequence: TGTGCCAGTAGTATTACCAAACTGAACACTGAAGCTTTCTTT. It codes for CASSITKLNTEAFF.

The CDR3 DNA follows: TGTGCCAGCAGGGGACAGTACTCTGGGGCCAACGTCCTGACTTTC. Protein: CASRGQYSGANVLTF. V is TRBV6-5 and J is TRBJ2-6, with 7 bases matching TRBD1. CDR1 MNHEY and CDR2 SVGAGI come from the germline V gene. The trim removed 6 bases at V and 0 bases at J, leaving 2 bases unmatched. This CDR3 is built from 15 residues.

A few counts support this clone. This chain links TRBV19 with TRBJ1-4; no definite D call. The CDR3 runs to 15 residues. Germline V lookup: CDR1 LNHDA, CDR2 SQIVND (reference sequence). V was pared by 5 bases and J by 4 bases, with 14 bases between. CDR3 region: CASSPPGRLNEKLFF. Here the CDR3 DNA reads TGTGCCAGTAGTCCCCCGGGTCGCCTTAATGAAAAACTGTTTTTT.

This clone came up once. This chain joins TRBV9 and TRBJ1-5; no firm D call. Germline-derived CDR1 and CDR2 are SGDLS and YYNGEE. CDR3 length: 17 residues. The V and J ends lost 0 bases and 1 base respectively, with 14 bases between them. The DNA of the CDR3 is TGTGCCAGCAGCGTAGGTTCCGGTTCCTTAAGCAATCAGCCCCAGCATTTT. This sequence encodes CASSVGSGSLSNQPQHF. The full variable domain, rest sourced from reference TRBV9 and TRBJ1-5, is DSGVTQTPKHLITATGQRVTLRCSPRSGDLSVYWYQQSLDQGLQFLIQYYNGEERAKGNILERFSAQQFPDLHSELNLSSLELGDSALYFCASSVGSGSLSNQPQHFGDGTRLSIL.

This clone has only one observation. One end of the junction does not line up with germline, which may come from a read error. The chain links TRBV18 to TRBJ2-7, with 8 bases identical to TRBD2. The CDR3 sequence is 14 residues long. In germline, CDR1 is KGHSH, CDR2 LQKENI. The CDR3 spells CETHPGGVGDEQYF. The CDR3 DNA follows: TGCGAAACCCACCCCGGGGGGGTAGGGGACGAGCAGTACTTC. Drawing the rest from reference TRBV18 and TRBJ2-7, the complete variable domain is NAGVMQNPRHLVRRRGQEARLRCSPMKGHSHVYWYRQLPEEGLKFMVYLQKENIIDESGMPKERFSAEFPKEGPSILRIQQVVRGDSAAYFCETHPGGVGDEQYFGPGTRLTVT.

The chain couples TRBV2 to TRBJ2-5, with D perhaps matching TRBD2 (6 bases). Trimming cost V 10 bases and J 2 bases, with 20 bases left between them. CDR3 length: 15 residues. Germline V CDR1 and CDR2: SNHLY, FYNNEI. The CDR3 loop reads CATKAPRGRQETQYF. DNA for the CDR3: TGTGCCACCAAAGCTCCTCGAGGGAGGCAAGAGACCCAGTACTTC.

This rearrangement joins TRBV7-8 to TRBJ2-1; no reliable D call. Germline V gene lookup returns CDR1 SGHVS and CDR2 FQNEAQ. This CDR3 contains 14 residues. V was shortened by 3 bases and J by 0 bases, with 6 bases between the two germline ends. The CDR3 region has the DNA TGTGCCAGCAGCTTTAGGAGCTCCTACAATGAGCAGTTCTTC. This gives the protein CASSFRSSYNEQFF.